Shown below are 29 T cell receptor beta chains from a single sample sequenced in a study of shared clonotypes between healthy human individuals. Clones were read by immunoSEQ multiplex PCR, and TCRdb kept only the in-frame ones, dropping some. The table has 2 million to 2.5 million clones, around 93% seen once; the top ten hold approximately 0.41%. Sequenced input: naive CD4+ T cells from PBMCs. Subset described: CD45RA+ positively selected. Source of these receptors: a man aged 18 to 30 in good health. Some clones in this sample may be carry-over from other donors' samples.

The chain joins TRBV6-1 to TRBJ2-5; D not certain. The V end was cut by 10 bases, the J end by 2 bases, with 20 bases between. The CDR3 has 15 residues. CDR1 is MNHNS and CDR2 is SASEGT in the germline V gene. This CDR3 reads CAIKTSGTSQETQYF. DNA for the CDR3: TGTGCCATTAAAACCTCCGGTACATCACAAGAGACCCAGTACTTC.

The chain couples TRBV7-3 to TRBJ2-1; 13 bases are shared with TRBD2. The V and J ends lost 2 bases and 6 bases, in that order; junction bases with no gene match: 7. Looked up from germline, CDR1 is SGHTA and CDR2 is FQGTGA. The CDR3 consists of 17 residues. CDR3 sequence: CASSLASGLAGVNEQFF. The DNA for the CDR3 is TGTGCCAGCAGCTTAGCGAGCGGACTAGCGGGAGTCAATGAGCAGTTCTTC.

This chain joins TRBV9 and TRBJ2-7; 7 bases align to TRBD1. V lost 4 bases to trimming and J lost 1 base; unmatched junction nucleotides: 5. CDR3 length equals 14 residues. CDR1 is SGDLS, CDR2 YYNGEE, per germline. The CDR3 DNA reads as TGTGCCAGCAGCACTCGGGACAGTTCCTACGAGCAGTACTTC. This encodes CASSTRDSSYEQYF.

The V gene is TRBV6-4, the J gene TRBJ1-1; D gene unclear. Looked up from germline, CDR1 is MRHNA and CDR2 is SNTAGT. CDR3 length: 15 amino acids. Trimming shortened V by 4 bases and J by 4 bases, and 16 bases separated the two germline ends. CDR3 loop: CASSAEGSKGTEAFF. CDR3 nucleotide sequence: TGTGCCAGCAGTGCTGAGGGATCCAAGGGCACTGAAGCTTTCTTT.

The CDR3 nucleotides read TGTGCCAGCTCCCTACTAGCGGGACTCAACAATGAGCAGTTCTTC. It codes for CASSLLAGLNNEQFF. The V call is TRBV18, the J call TRBJ2-1; 10 bases are a match to TRBD2. J lost 5 bases, V lost 6 bases, and 7 bases had no gene match. The CDR3 runs 15 residues. The germline gives CDR1 KGHSH, CDR2 LQKENI.

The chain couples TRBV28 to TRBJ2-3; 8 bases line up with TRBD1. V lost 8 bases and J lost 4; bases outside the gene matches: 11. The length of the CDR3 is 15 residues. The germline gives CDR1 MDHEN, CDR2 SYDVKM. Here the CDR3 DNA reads TGTGCCAGCCAATCCGGGACAGGTATACCAGATACGCAGTATTTT. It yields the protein CASQSGTGIPDTQYF.

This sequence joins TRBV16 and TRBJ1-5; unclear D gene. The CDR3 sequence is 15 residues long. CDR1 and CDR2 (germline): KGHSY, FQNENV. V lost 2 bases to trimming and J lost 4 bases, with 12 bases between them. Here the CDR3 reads CASSQPGVGNQPQHF. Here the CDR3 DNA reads TGTGCCAGCAGCCAACCGGGAGTGGGAAATCAGCCCCAGCATTTT.

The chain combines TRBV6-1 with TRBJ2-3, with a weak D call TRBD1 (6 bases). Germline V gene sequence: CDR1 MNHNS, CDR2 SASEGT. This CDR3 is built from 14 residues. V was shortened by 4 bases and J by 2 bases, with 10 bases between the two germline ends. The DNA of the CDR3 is TGTGCCAGCAGTGCCGGACAGACCACAGATACGCAGTATTTT. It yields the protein CASSAGQTTDTQYF.

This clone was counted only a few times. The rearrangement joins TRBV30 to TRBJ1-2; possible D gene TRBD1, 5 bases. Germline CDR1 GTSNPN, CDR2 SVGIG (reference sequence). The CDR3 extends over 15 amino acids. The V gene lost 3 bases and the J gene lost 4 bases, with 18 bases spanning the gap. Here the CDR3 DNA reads TGTGCCTGGAGCCTCTATGGGGGACTAAGCTATGGCTACACCTTC. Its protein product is CAWSLYGGLSYGYTF.

The CDR3 is CSVNLPGQGGEQYF. The CDR3 coding sequence is TGCAGCGTTAACCTTCCGGGACAGGGAGGCGAGCAGTACTTC. The chain joins TRBV29-1 to TRBJ2-7; 9 positions agree with TRBD1. CDR1 and CDR2 (germline): SQVTM, ANQGSEA. The CDR3 runs 14 residues. V dropped 5 bases and J dropped 6; count of bases not matched to a gene: 11.

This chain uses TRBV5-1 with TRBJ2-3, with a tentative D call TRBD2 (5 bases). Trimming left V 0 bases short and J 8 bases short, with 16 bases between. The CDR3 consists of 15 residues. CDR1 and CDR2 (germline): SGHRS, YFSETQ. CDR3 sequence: CASSLEAADTSTQYF. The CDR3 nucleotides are TGCGCCAGCAGCTTGGAAGCGGCCGATACATCTACGCAGTATTTT.

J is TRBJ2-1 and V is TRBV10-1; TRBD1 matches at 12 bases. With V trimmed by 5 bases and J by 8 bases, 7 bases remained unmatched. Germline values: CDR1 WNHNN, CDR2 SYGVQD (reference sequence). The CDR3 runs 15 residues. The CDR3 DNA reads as TGCGCCAGCAGTCGTTCCGGGACAGGGGGCGATGAGCAGTTCTTC. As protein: CASSRSGTGGDEQFF.

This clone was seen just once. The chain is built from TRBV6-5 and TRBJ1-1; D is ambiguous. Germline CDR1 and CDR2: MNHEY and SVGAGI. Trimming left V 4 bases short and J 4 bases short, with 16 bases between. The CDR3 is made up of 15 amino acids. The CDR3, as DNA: TGTGCCAGCAGTTCAGGCACACCACTCTCCACTGAAGCTTTCTTT. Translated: CASSSGTPLSTEAFF.

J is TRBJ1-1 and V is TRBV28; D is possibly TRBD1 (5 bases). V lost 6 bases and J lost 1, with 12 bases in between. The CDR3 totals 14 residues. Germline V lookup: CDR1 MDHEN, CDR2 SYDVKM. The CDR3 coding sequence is TGTGCCAGCAGATCCTCTGGGGGGAACACTGAAGCTTTCTTT. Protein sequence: CASRSSGGNTEAFF.

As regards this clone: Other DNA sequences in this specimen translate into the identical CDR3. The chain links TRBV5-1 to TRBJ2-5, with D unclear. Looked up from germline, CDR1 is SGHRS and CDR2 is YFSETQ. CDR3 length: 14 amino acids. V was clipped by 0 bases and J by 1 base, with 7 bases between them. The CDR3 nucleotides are TGCGCCAGCAGCTTGGATTCAGGCCAAGAGACCCAGTACTTC. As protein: CASSLDSGQETQYF. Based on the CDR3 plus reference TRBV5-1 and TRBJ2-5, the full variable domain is KAGVTQTPRYLIKTRGQQVTLSCSPISGHRSVSWYQQTPGQGLQFLFEYFSETQRNKGNFPGRFSGRQFSNSRSEMNVSTLELGDSALYLCASSLDSGQETQYFGPGTRLLVL.

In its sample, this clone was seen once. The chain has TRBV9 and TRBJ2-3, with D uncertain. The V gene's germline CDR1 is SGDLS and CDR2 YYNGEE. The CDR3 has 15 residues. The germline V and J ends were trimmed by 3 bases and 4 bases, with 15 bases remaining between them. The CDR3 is CASSGTLPPADTQYF. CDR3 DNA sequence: TGTGCCAGCAGCGGCACATTGCCCCCCGCAGATACGCAGTATTTT. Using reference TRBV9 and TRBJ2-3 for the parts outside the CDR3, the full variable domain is DSGVTQTPKHLITATGQRVTLRCSPRSGDLSVYWYQQSLDQGLQFLIQYYNGEERAKGNILERFSAQQFPDLHSELNLSSLELGDSALYFCASSGTLPPADTQYFGPGTRLTVL.

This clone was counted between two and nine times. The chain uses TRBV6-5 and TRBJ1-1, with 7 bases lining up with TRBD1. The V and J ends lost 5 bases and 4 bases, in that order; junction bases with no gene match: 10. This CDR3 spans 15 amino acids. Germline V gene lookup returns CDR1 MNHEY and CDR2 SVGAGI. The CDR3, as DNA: TGTGCCAGCAGTCGACAGGGCCAAATGAGCACTGAAGCTTTCTTT. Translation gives CASSRQGQMSTEAFF.

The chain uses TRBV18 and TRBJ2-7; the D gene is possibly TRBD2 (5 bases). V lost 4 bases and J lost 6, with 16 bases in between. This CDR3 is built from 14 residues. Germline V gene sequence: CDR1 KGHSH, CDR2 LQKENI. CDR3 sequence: CASSLMRKEAEQYF. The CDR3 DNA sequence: TGTGCCAGCTCACTTATGCGTAAGGAGGCCGAGCAGTACTTC.

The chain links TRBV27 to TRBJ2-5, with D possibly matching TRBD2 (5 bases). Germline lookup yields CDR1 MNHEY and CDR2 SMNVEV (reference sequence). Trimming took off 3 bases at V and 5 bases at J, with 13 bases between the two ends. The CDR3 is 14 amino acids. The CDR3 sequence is CASSFRASLETQYF. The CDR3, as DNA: TGTGCCAGCAGTTTTCGGGCTAGCTTGGAGACCCAGTACTTC.

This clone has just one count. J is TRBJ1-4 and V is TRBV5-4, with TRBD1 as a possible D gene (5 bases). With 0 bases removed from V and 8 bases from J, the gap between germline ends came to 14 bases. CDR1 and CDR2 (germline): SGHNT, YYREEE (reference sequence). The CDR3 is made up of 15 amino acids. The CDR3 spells CASSLGSHGGEKLFF. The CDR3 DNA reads TGTGCCAGCAGCTTGGGGAGTCATGGGGGGGAAAAACTGTTTTTT.

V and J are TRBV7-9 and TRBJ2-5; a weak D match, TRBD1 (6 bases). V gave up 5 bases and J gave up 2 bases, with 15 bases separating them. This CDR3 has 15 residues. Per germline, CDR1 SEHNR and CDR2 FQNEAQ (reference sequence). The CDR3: CASSRTQGPQETQYF. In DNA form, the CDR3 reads TGTGCCAGCAGCCGGACACAGGGTCCGCAAGAGACCCAGTACTTC.

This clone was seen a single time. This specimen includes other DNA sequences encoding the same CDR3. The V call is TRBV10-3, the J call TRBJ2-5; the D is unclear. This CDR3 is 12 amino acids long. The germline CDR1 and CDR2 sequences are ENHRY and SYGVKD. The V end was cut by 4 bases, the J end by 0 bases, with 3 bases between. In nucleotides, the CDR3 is TGTGCCATCAGTGGTAACCAAGAGACCCAGTACTTC. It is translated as CAISGNQETQYF.

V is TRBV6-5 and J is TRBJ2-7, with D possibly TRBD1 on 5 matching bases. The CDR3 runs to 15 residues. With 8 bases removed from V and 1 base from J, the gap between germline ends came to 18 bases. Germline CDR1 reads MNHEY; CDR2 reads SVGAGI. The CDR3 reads CASAPPGRVSYEQYF. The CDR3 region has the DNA TGTGCCAGCGCCCCCCCCGGCAGGGTATCCTACGAGCAGTACTTC.

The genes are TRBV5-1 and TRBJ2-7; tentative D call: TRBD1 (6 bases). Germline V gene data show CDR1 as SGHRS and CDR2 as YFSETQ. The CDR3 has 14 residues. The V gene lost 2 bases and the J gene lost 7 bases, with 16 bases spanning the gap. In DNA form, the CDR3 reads TGCGCCAGCAGCTTTACAGGGACCCTGGGGGAGCAGTACTTC. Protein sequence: CASSFTGTLGEQYF.

The CDR3 coding sequence is TGTGCCAGCAGCTTAACCGGGCTCACGGGAGATACGCAGTATTTT. It specifies CASSLTGLTGDTQYF. The rearrangement uses TRBV5-6 and TRBJ2-3; D is undetermined. Germline V CDR1 and CDR2: SGHDT, YYEEEE. V lost 2 bases and J 5 bases, leaving 15 bases between the germline ends. The CDR3 loop spans 15 amino acids.

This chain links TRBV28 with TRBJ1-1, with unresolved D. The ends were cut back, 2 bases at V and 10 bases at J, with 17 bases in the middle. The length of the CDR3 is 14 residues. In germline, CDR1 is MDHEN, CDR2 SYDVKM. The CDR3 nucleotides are TGTGCCAGCAGTTTACAGAGGCGGGCCAAGGGAGCTTTCTTT. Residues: CASSLQRRAKGAFF.

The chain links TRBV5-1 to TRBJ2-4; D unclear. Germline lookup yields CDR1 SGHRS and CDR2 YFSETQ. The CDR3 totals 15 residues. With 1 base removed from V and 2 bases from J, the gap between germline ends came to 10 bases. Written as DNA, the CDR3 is TGCGCCAGCAGCTTGTCCCCCGGTTCCAAAAACATTCAGTACTTC. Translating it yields CASSLSPGSKNIQYF.

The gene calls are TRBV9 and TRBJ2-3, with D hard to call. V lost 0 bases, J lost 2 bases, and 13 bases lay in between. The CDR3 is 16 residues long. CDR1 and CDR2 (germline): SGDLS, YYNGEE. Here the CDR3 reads CASSVGSLSYTDTQYF. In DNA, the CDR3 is TGTGCCAGCAGCGTAGGTTCGCTAAGCTACACAGATACGCAGTATTTT.

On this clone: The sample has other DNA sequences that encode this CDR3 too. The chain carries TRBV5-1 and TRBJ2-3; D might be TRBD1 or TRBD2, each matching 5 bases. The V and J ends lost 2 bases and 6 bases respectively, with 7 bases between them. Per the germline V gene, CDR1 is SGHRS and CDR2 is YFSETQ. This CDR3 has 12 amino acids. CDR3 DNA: TGCGCCAGCAGCTTTGAGGGGGATACGCAGTATTTT. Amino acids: CASSFEGDTQYF.